Described below is a single T cell receptor (beta chain) sequence and its context. TCRdb's table, derived via immunoSEQ multiplex PCR, lists solely in-frame clones and lacks some. The data show about 80,000 clones, 90% to 95% seen once. The data are from a study of technical replicates of blood from a few donors. The V gene lost 6 bases and the J gene lost 3 bases, with 6 bases spanning the gap. CDR3 length equals 12 residues. Per germline, CDR1 LNHDA and CDR2 SQIVND (reference sequence). V gene TRBV19 combines with J gene TRBJ1-5; D is ambiguous. The specimen sequenced was T cells isolated from PBMCs. This TCR was recovered from a human donor in good health. The DNA for the CDR3 is TGTGCCAGTAGACAGCACAATCAGCCCCAGCATTTT. Translation: CASRQHNQPQHF.